Following are 8 T cell receptor beta chains from one sample sequenced in a study of spatial heterogeneity in lung cancer. Time point: sample taken at primary tumor resection. The sequenced material consisted of unsorted whole RNA from tumor, nontumor lung or frozen PBMC. From the 5' RACE reads, TCRdb called clonotypes with MiXCR, one entry per CDR3 protein. Among 75,000 to 85,000 distinct CDR3 sequences listed, about 20% were seen once. Sequenced here: PBMCs, sampled at surgery. These receptors were obtained from a male donor with early-stage non-small cell lung cancer.

Many counts were recorded for this clonotype. This CDR3 is CASSLGEWSNEQFF. CDR3 coding DNA: TGCGCCAGCAGCTTGGGGGAGTGGAGCAATGAGCAGTTCTTC. The chain employs TRBV5-1 and TRBJ2-1; TRBD2 is a possible D gene (5 bases). Trimming took off 0 bases at V and 6 bases at J, with 10 bases between the two ends. This CDR3 comprises 14 residues. Germline lookup yields CDR1 SGHRS and CDR2 YFSETQ.

The chain combines TRBV4-3 with TRBJ2-6; D gene uncertain. V was cut by 1 base and J by 1 base, with 8 bases left in between. The germline gives CDR1 LGHNA, CDR2 YSLEER. This CDR3 comprises 16 residues. CDR3: CASSQGPGSGANVLTF. The CDR3, as DNA: TGCGCCAGCAGCCAAGGGCCGGGTTCTGGGGCCAACGTCCTGACTTTC.

This clonotype came up a few times. The V and J genes are TRBV20-1 and TRBJ2-3, with 9 bases identical to TRBD2. V was pared by 6 bases and J by 5 bases, with 9 bases of the junction left unmatched. From germline, CDR1 is DFQATT and CDR2 SNEGSKA (reference sequence). The CDR3 is 14 residues long. This chain's CDR3 is CSATDAGGGDTQYF. CDR3 nucleotides: TGCAGTGCCACGGACGCGGGAGGGGGAGATACGCAGTATTTT.

The table lists this clonotype with a few counts. The chain has TRBV27 and TRBJ1-1; 8 nucleotides align to TRBD1. There are 16 residues in the CDR3. Looked up from germline, CDR1 is MNHEY and CDR2 is SMNVEV (reference sequence). V shed 7 bases, J shed 0 bases, and the junction held 10 bases outside the gene matches. CDR3 loop: CASKSAGGLMNTEAFF. The CDR3 coding sequence is TGTGCCAGCAAGAGTGCAGGGGGCCTGATGAACACTGAAGCTTTCTTT.

This clonotype has a count of ten or more. This chain connects TRBV7-9 to TRBJ2-6, with a weak D call TRBD1 (5 bases). CDR1 and CDR2 from the germline V gene are SEHNR and FQNEAQ (reference sequence). V lost 1 base, J lost 4 bases, and 11 bases lay in between. The CDR3 runs 16 residues. CDR3 protein: CASSLESGPGANVLTF. CDR3 DNA: TGTGCCAGCAGCTTAGAGTCAGGGCCCGGGGCCAACGTCCTGACTTTC.

The chain has TRBV3-1 and TRBJ2-3; D is unclear. This CDR3 has 14 residues. CDR1 is LGHDT, CDR2 YNNKEL, per germline (reference sequence). V was shortened by 2 bases and J by 6 bases, with 12 bases between the two germline ends. Here the CDR3 reads CASSQQSSGDTQYF. CDR3 DNA sequence: TGTGCCAGCAGCCAACAGTCCTCCGGGGATACGCAGTATTTT.

The sample holds a few counts of this clonotype. The chain joins TRBV6-6 to TRBJ1-5, with D unclear. V was trimmed by 6 bases and J by 4 bases, leaving 10 bases between them. Germline V gene data show CDR1 as MNHNY and CDR2 as SVGAGI (reference sequence). The CDR3 has 13 residues. The CDR3 sequence: CASSPKSNQPQHF. In DNA, the CDR3 is TGTGCCAGCAGCCCTAAATCTAATCAGCCCCAGCATTTT.

The chain has TRBV14 and TRBJ2-1; D uncertain. Looked up from germline, CDR1 is SGHDN and CDR2 is FVKESK. V was shortened by 1 base and J by 0 bases, with 10 bases between the two germline ends. This CDR3 is 16 amino acids long. The CDR3 coding sequence is TGTGCCAGCAGCCAAGCCGGCAGGAGCTCCTACAATGAGCAGTTCTTC. This sequence encodes CASSQAGRSSYNEQFF.